Listed below are T cell receptor beta chains from one sample, sequenced in a study of blood T cell repertoires in COVID-19. Clones were sequenced by immunoSEQ multiplex PCR, and TCRdb holds only the in-frame ones, with some missing. Of approximately 230,000 clones listed, 88% are singletons. The sample comprised peripheral blood. These receptors originate from a woman under 40 with COVID-19, enrolled during active disease. Both conserved end residues are part of each CDR3. A D gene is named only where the DNA matches it firmly. Size tells how often a clone was seen (once, few, many) or the class of an expanded clone, and some rows leave it out.

v_gene	j_gene	d_gene	abundance	CDR3nt	CDR3aa
TRBV19	TRBJ1-2	TRBD1	NA	TGTGCCAGTACCAACCCGGGACAGTACTATGGCTACACCTTC	CASTNPGQYYGYTF
TRBV6-5	TRBJ2-1	TRBD2	NA	TGTGCCAGCAGTTACGTGCGGGGGGGATCCGCTGAGCAGTTCTTC	CASSYVRGGSAEQFF
TRBV6-5	TRBJ2-7	NA	NA	TGTGCCACCCACAGGGACTCCTACGAGCAGTACTTC	CATHRDSYEQYF
TRBV7-8	TRBJ2-1	TRBD2	NA	TGTGCCAGCAGCTTAGGGGCTAGCGGGAGGCTATACAATGAGCAGTTCTTC	CASSLGASGRLYNEQFF
TRBV6-2/TRBV6-3	TRBJ1-2	TRBD1	NA	TGTGCCAGCAGTTACTTTCGACAGGGTCTCTATGGCTACACCTTC	CASSYFRQGLYGYTF
TRBV7-9	TRBJ2-2	NA	few	TGTGCCAGCAGCTTACCTGAGGGCGAAAACACCGGGGAGCTGTTTTTT	CASSLPEGENTGELFF
TRBV5-1	TRBJ1-1	NA	NA	TGCGCCAGCAGCGCCGAAGAGAGCCTCACTGAAGCTTTCTTT	CASSAEESLTEAFF
TRBV6-5	TRBJ1-5	NA	NA	TGTGCCAGCACCCTAGGACAATGGTCGAATCAGCCCCAGCATTTT	CASTLGQWSNQPQHF
TRBV6-5	TRBJ2-7	TRBD1	NA	TGTGCCAGCAGTTCAGGGGGTCGCGCCTACGAGCAGTACTTC	CASSSGGRAYEQYF
TRBV4-1	TRBJ2-1	TRBD2	NA	TGCGCCAGCAGGCTAGCGGGAGACCACAATGAGCAGTTCTTC	CASRLAGDHNEQFF
TRBV12-3/TRBV12-4	TRBJ2-1	TRBD1	NA	TGTGCCAGCAGTTTCTGGGACAGGGTTTTGTTCTTC	CASSFWDRVLFF
TRBV3-1/TRBV3-2	TRBJ2-3	NA	NA	TGTGCCAGCAGCCAAAAACTGGCACAGCGCACAGATACGCAGTATTTT	CASSQKLAQRTDTQYF
TRBV13	TRBJ2-1	NA	NA	TGTGCCAGCAGCCCCGGGGGATTGGACAATGAGCAGTTCTTC	CASSPGGLDNEQFF
TRBV15	TRBJ2-5	TRBD2	once	TGTGCCACCAGCGGTGACCTAGCGGGAGAGGGAGAGACCCAGTACTTC	CATSGDLAGEGETQYF
TRBV9	TRBJ2-1	NA	NA	TGTGCCAGCAGCGGGAGGGCAGGGTCCACCTACAATGAGCAGTTCTTC	CASSGRAGSTYNEQFF
TRBV18	TRBJ2-1	NA	NA	TGTGCCAGCTCACCACCTTTTAGACAGACAATGAAGCAGTTCTTC	CASSPPFRQTMKQFF
TRBV5-6	TRBJ2-5	NA	NA	TGTGCCAGCAGCTTGTCGGAGGGGGCAGAAGGAGAGACCCAGTACTTC	CASSLSEGAEGETQYF
TRBV24-1	TRBJ1-5	NA	once	TGTGCCACCAGTGATCGTACTAATCAGCCCCAGCATTTT	CATSDRTNQPQHF
TRBV12-5	TRBJ2-1	TRBD2	NA	TGTGCTAGTGGTTTGGCTTTGACTAGCGGGGGCACAGCAGGGCCTAACAATGAGCAGTTCTTC	CASGLALTSGGTAGPNNEQFF
TRBV30	TRBJ2-1	TRBD2	NA	TGTGCCTGGAGTCCCTGGGCAGCGGGAGGGCCCTATGAGCAGTTCTTC	CAWSPWAAGGPYEQFF
TRBV4-3	TRBJ1-5	NA	NA	TGCGCCAGCAGCCAAGATCCGCGGGGGGCGGAGAGCAATCAGCCCCAGCATTTT	CASSQDPRGAESNQPQHF
TRBV10-3	TRBJ2-7	NA	NA	TGTGCCATCAGTGAAGGGGACATCCCTATTAGTCTCTACGAGCAGTACTTC	CAISEGDIPISLYEQYF
TRBV11-2	TRBJ2-3	TRBD2	NA	TGTGCCAGCAGCTTCCCGCGTAGCGGGATTGTGGCAGATACGCAGTATTTT	CASSFPRSGIVADTQYF
TRBV27	TRBJ2-1	NA	NA	TGTGCCAGCAGTTTATCGGTGACGGGCTACAATGAGCAGTTCTTC	CASSLSVTGYNEQFF
TRBV19	TRBJ2-1	TRBD2	NA	TGTGCCAGTAGTATGATAGCGGGAAGGCAGTTCTTC	CASSMIAGRQFF
TRBV5-1	TRBJ2-5	NA	NA	TGCGCCAGCAGGGTTAGACAGTCGCAAGAGACCCAGTACTTC	CASRVRQSQETQYF
TRBV19	TRBJ1-1	TRBD1	few	TGTGCCAGTAGTACCACCGGGACAGTCCTTGAAGCTTTCTTT	CASSTTGTVLEAFF
TRBV2	TRBJ2-2	TRBD1	NA	TGTGCCAGCAGTCCCGGGACAGGGGGCACCGGGGAGCTGTTTTTT	CASSPGTGGTGELFF
TRBV28	TRBJ2-1	TRBD2	few	TGTGCCAGCAGCCCTTACCCAAGGACTAGCGGGCCTAACAATGAGCAGTTCTTC	CASSPYPRTSGPNNEQFF
TRBV15	TRBJ2-2	NA	NA	TGTGCCACCTCCCGGGGACAGAACACCGGGGAGCTGTTTTTT	CATSRGQNTGELFF
TRBV19	TRBJ2-7	TRBD1	NA	TGTGCCAGTAGTCTTGGACTCCGGGACAGGGGTTACGAGCAGTACTTC	CASSLGLRDRGYEQYF
TRBV4-3	TRBJ2-7	NA	NA	TGCGCCAGCAGCCAAGACCTGTACTCTTGGGGCTGGCAGTACTTC	CASSQDLYSWGWQYF
TRBV10-3	TRBJ2-7	TRBD1	NA	TGTGCCATCAGTGTCGGGACAGGGCCCTACGAGCAGTACTTC	CAISVGTGPYEQYF
TRBV11-2	TRBJ1-6	NA	few	TGTGCCAGCAGCTTATTGGTGGAGGGCCACCTCCACTTT	CASSLLVEGHLHF
TRBV19	TRBJ2-2	TRBD1	NA	TGTGCCAGTAACTGGGGACAGGGGTTCGGGGAGCTGTTTTTT	CASNWGQGFGELFF
TRBV4-3	TRBJ2-1	TRBD2	NA	TGCGCCAGCAGCCAACACCTCTCTCGGGGGGGGTCCTACAATGAGCAGTTCTTC	CASSQHLSRGGSYNEQFF
TRBV6-2/TRBV6-3	TRBJ2-1	TRBD2	NA	TGTGCCAGCAGTTACTCGGGACTAGCGGGACTCTACAATGAGCAGTTCTTC	CASSYSGLAGLYNEQFF
TRBV28	TRBJ1-2	NA	NA	TGTGCCAGCAGTAGGATGGACAGATACCACTATGGCTACACCTTC	CASSRMDRYHYGYTF